Below are 14 T cell receptor beta chains sequenced from a single sample in a study of T cell responses to AZD1222 COVID-19 vaccine. TCRdb's copy holds only in-frame clones and misses some; the assay was immunoSEQ multiplex PCR. The table lists about 75,000 clones, approximately 88% of them singletons. Sequences were derived from peripheral blood, sampled 28 days after the second dose of the MenACWY control vaccine. These receptor sequences come from an adult who received the MenACWY meningococcal vaccine as a control.

Relative to its sample, this clone is medium-sized. This rearrangement joins TRBV29-1 to TRBJ1-3; D ambiguous. The germline V and J ends were trimmed by 7 bases and 3 bases, with 16 bases remaining between them. Germline CDR1 reads SQVTM; CDR2 reads ANQGSEA. This CDR3 spans 14 amino acids. CDR3: CSALPTAIGNTIYF. The CDR3 coding sequence is TGCAGCGCCCTCCCCACGGCGATTGGAAACACCATATATTTT.

This chain joins TRBV28 and TRBJ2-3; TRBD1 agrees at 9 bases. J gave up 14 bases and V 6 bases, and 15 bases lay outside the gene matches. The length of the CDR3 is 14 residues. CDR1 MDHEN and CDR2 SYDVKM come from the germline V gene. CDR3 amino acids: CASSLGGQGKGSYF. The DNA of the CDR3 is TGTGCCAGCAGCCTAGGGGGACAGGGTAAGGGGTCGTATTTT.

This chain links TRBV5-6 with TRBJ1-2, with 10 bases that match TRBD1. The length of the CDR3 is 16 residues. V shed 3 bases, J shed 0 bases, and the junction held 5 bases outside the gene matches. Per the germline V gene, CDR1 is SGHDT and CDR2 is YYEEEE. CDR3 coding DNA: TGTGCCAGCAGCTGGAGACAGGGGGCGACTAACTATGGCTACACCTTC. Translation: CASSWRQGATNYGYTF.

J is TRBJ2-4 and V is TRBV11-2; D may be TRBD1 or TRBD2 (5 bases each). Trimming shortened V by 0 bases and J by 2 bases, and 8 bases separated the two germline ends. CDR3 length equals 15 residues. Germline CDR1 reads SGHAT; CDR2 reads FQNNGV. In DNA form, the CDR3 reads TGTGCCAGCAGCTTAGAGAGGGGTACCAAAAACATTCAGTACTTC. Amino acids: CASSLERGTKNIQYF.

This rearrangement joins TRBV14 to TRBJ1-1; possible D gene TRBD1, 5 bases. Trimming took off 5 bases at V and 1 base at J, with 8 bases between the two ends. The CDR3 is 13 amino acids. The germline V gene encodes CDR1 SGHDN and CDR2 FVKESK. CDR3 DNA: TGTGCCAGCAGCTCCACAGGGAACACTGAAGCTTTCTTT. Its protein is CASSSTGNTEAFF.

The gene calls are TRBV9 and TRBJ2-1; weak D call: TRBD1 (6 bases). The length of the CDR3 is 15 residues. Trimming took off 1 base at V and 4 bases at J, with 12 bases between the two ends. Germline loops: CDR1 SGDLS, CDR2 YYNGEE. The CDR3 loop reads CASSVSQGQYNEQFF. For the CDR3, the DNA is TGTGCCAGCAGCGTATCACAAGGACAGTACAATGAGCAGTTCTTC.

The gene calls are TRBV6-4 and TRBJ1-5; D uncertain. Germline V gene data show CDR1 as MRHNA and CDR2 as SNTAGT. Trimming left V 3 bases short and J 5 bases short, with 11 bases between. The CDR3 contains 14 residues. DNA for the CDR3: TGTGCCAGCAGTGAAGCGGGTTTGTATCAGCCCCAGCATTTT. It yields the protein CASSEAGLYQPQHF.

In its sample, this clone was seen once. The chain joins TRBV30 to TRBJ1-1; D is unclear. Trimming shortened V by 0 bases and J by 3 bases, and 11 bases separated the two germline ends. CDR3 size: 14 residues. Germline V gene data show CDR1 as GTSNPN and CDR2 as SVGIG (reference sequence). Written as DNA, the CDR3 is TGTGCCTGGAGTGTAGCCCCTCCATACACTGAAGCTTTCTTT. Protein sequence: CAWSVAPPYTEAFF.

This clone was observed a handful of times. This sequence joins TRBV15 and TRBJ1-5; tentative D call: TRBD1 (6 bases). Trimming shortened V by 0 bases and J by 6 bases, and 15 bases separated the two germline ends. Germline CDR1 is LNHNV and CDR2 is YYDKDF (reference sequence). This CDR3 has 16 residues. This chain's CDR3 is CATSRDQGSHGQPQHF. CDR3 DNA: TGTGCCACCAGCAGAGATCAGGGGTCTCACGGTCAGCCCCAGCATTTT.

The CDR3 reads CASSLVQTDTDTQYF. In nucleotides, the CDR3 is TGTGCCAGCAGCTTAGTCCAGACTGACACAGATACGCAGTATTTT. The rearrangement joins TRBV7-2 to TRBJ2-3, with D hard to call. This CDR3 spans 15 amino acids. Trimming stripped 1 base from V and 2 bases from J, with 10 bases between. Germline V gives CDR1 SGHTA, CDR2 FQGNSA.

This clone came up a few times. V usage is TRBV19 and J usage is TRBJ2-7, with D uncertain. The CDR3 runs 16 residues. V lost 4 bases and J 2 bases, leaving 18 bases between the germline ends. Germline loops: CDR1 LNHDA, CDR2 SQIVND (reference sequence). CDR3 loop: CASSNEGRTQPYEQYF. The CDR3 DNA reads TGTGCCAGTAGTAATGAAGGCAGGACGCAGCCCTACGAGCAGTACTTC.

This sequence joins TRBV5-1 and TRBJ2-2, with 8 bases lining up with TRBD2. Germline-derived CDR1 and CDR2 are SGHRS and YFSETQ. The CDR3 is made up of 17 amino acids. Germline trimming cut 1 base from V and 0 bases from J; bases unmatched to any gene: 5. This CDR3 reads CASSLQARGANTGELFF. Here the CDR3 DNA reads TGCGCCAGCAGCTTGCAAGCGCGGGGGGCGAACACCGGGGAGCTGTTTTTT.

The CDR3 spells CATSDHRDSPETQYF. The CDR3 nucleotides are TGTGCCACCAGTGATCACCGGGACTCCCCAGAGACCCAGTACTTC. V gene TRBV24-1 combines with J gene TRBJ2-5, with D maybe TRBD2 (6 bases). CDR1 KGHDR and CDR2 SFDVKD come from the germline V gene. CDR3 length: 15 residues. Trimming cost V 3 bases and J 4 bases, with 14 bases left between them.

The chain recombines TRBV4-2 with TRBJ2-3; possible D gene TRBD1, 5 bases. The V end lost 1 base, the J end lost 1 base, and 12 bases lay between the germline ends. Per germline, CDR1 LGHNA and CDR2 YNFKEQ. The CDR3 extends over 16 amino acids. CDR3 region: CASSQGAQGGTDTQYF. The DNA of the CDR3 is TGTGCCAGCAGCCAAGGAGCGCAAGGGGGCACAGATACGCAGTATTTT.